This T cell receptor beta chain was identified in a study of blood T cell repertoires in COVID-19. About the study: T cells, B-cell-depleted T cells, or PBMCs provided the cDNA or gDNA that served as material.

The table came from immunoSEQ multiplex PCR; TCRdb's copy has only in-frame clones and leaves some out. The table includes 390,000 or so clones, about 89% detected once. The CDR3 covers 16 residues. The J segment lost 6 bases and the V segment lost 3 bases, leaving 7 bases of the junction unmatched. Germline V gives CDR1 MNHEY, CDR2 SMNVEV (reference sequence). The chain recombines TRBV27 with TRBJ2-2; 10 positions agree with TRBD2. The sequencing sample was made of peripheral blood. The sequence came from a woman younger than 45 with COVID-19, enrolled during active disease. CDR3 nucleotide sequence: TGTGCCAGCAGTTTGACCGGGACTAGCGCAGCCGGGGAGCTGTTTTTT. Protein product: CASSLTGTSAAGELFF.